This T cell receptor (beta chain) is drawn from a study of blood T cell repertoires in COVID-19. About the study: Researchers got acute and convalescent COVID-19 samples from the United States, Italy and Spain. T cells, B-cell-depleted T cells, or PBMCs provided the cDNA or gDNA that served as material.

As originally analysed: Researchers report that nucleated cell counts were estimated from reference gene primer amplification. Some clones are missing from TCRdb's copy, which holds only in-frame ones; the method was immunoSEQ multiplex PCR. V, J and clone size are those of that table, while D and trimming were read from the DNA. This sample carries about 130,000 clones, 84% of them seen once, and the ten largest clones take under 15%. The CDR3 is 13 amino acids. The V end was cut by 4 bases, the J end by 4 bases, with 10 bases between. The germline V gene has CDR1 MNHEY and CDR2 SVGAGI. The sequencing input was peripheral blood. The TCR sequence derives from a woman in her thirties who had recovered from COVID-19. The chain uses TRBV6-5 and TRBJ1-1; tentatively, D is TRBD1 (5 bases). CDR3 coding DNA: TGTGCCAGCAGTTCAGGGCTACGCACTGAAGCTTTCTTT. This sequence encodes CASSSGLRTEAFF.